This T cell receptor (beta chain) was sequenced in a study of cytomegalovirus exposure and HLA in healthy donors. Study-wide findings and caveats: Per published reports, the classifier diagnosed cytomegalovirus status with high specificity and sensitivity.

The CDR3 length is 12 residues. Trimming shortened V by 6 bases and J by 4 bases, and 9 bases separated the two germline ends. The germline CDR1 and CDR2 sequences are SNHLY and FYNNEI. Using immunoSEQ multiplex PCR, the repertoire was profiled, and TCRdb retains in-frame clones only, with some absent. The repertoire consists of 110,000 to 150,000 clones, with less than 95% occurring once and the leading ten covering about 1.7%. Remarks on this clone: Its antigen remains unidentified.

The sequenced sample consisted of PBMCs. This chain uses TRBV2 with TRBJ1-1; D is perhaps TRBD1 (6 bases). The source is a young man in good health and CMV-seropositive. The CDR3 reads CASRQGITEAFF. The CDR3, as DNA: TGTGCCAGCAGGCAGGGGATCACTGAAGCTTTCTTT.